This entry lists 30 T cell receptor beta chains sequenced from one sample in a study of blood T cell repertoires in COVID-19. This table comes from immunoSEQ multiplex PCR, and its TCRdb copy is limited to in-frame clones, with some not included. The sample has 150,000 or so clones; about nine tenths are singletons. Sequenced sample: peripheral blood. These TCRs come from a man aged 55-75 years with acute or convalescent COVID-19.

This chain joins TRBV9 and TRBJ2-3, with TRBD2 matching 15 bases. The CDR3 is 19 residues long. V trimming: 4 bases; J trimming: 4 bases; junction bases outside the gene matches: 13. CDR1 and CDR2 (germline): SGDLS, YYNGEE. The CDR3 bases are TGTGCCAGCAGCCCTTCCGGACTAGCGGGGGGGTCCCTCGCAGATACGCAGTATTTT. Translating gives CASSPSGLAGGSLADTQYF.

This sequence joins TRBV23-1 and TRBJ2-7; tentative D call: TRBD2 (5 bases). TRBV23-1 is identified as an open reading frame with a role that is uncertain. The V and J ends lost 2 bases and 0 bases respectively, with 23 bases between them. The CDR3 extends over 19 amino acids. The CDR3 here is CASSQNPFVGGLASYEQYF. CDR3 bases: TGCGCCAGCAGTCAAAACCCGTTCGTCGGCGGGTTAGCCTCCTACGAGCAGTACTTC.

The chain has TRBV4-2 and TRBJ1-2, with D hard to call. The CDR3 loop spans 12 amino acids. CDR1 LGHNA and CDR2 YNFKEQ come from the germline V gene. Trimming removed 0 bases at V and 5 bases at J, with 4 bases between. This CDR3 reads CASSQDRYGYTF. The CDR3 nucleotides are TGTGCCAGCAGCCAAGACAGGTATGGCTACACCTTC.

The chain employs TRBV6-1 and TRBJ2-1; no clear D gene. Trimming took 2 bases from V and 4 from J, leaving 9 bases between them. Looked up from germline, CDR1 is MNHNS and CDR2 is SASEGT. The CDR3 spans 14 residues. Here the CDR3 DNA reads TGTGCCAGCAGTGAAACCGCGGTTTACAATGAGCAGTTCTTC. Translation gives CASSETAVYNEQFF.

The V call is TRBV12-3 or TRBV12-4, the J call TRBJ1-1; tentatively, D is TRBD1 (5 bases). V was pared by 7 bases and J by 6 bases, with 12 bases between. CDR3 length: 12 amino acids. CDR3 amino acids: CASTPGGSEAFF. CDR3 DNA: TGTGCCAGCACCCCGGGGGGTTCTGAAGCTTTCTTT.

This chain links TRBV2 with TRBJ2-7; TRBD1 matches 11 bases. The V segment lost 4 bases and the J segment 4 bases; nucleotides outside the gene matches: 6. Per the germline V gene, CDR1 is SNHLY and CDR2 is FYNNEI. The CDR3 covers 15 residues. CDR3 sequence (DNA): TGTGCCAGCAGTGGCCGGGACAGGGGGGGATACGAGCAGTACGTC. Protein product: CASSGRDRGGYEQYV.

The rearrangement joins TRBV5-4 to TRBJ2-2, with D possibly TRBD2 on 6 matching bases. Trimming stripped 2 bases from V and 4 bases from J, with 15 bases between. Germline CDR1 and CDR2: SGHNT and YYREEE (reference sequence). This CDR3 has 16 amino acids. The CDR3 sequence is CASSLQRRGGTGELFF. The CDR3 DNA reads TGTGCCAGCAGCTTACAGCGGAGGGGAGGCACCGGGGAGCTGTTTTTT.

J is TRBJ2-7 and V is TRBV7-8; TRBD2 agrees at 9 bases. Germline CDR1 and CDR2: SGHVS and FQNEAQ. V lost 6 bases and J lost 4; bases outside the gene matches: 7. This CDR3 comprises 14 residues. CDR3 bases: TGTGCCAGCAGTTCTAGACTAGCGGCTTACGAGCAGTACTTC. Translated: CASSSRLAAYEQYF. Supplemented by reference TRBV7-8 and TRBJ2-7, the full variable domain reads GAGVSQSPRYKVAKRGQDVALRCDPISGHVSLFWYQQALGQGPEFLTYFQNEAQLDKSGLPSDRFFAERPEGSVSTLKIQRTQQEDSAVYLCASSSRLAAYEQYFGPGTRLTVT.

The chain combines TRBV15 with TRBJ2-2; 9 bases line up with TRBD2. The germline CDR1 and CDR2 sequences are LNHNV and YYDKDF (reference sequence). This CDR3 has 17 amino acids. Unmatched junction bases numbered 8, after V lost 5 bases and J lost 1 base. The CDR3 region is CATSGTGTSRNTGELFF. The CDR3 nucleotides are TGTGCCACCAGCGGCACCGGGACTAGCAGGAACACCGGGGAGCTGTTTTTT.

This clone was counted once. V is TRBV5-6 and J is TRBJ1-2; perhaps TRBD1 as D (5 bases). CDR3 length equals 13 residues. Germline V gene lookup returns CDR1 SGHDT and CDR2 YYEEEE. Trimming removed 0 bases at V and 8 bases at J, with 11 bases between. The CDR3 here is CASSLVQGSGYTF. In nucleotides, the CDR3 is TGTGCCAGCAGCTTGGTCCAGGGATCGGGCTACACCTTC. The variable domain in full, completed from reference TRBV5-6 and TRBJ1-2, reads DAGVTQSPTHLIKTRGQQVTLRCSPKSGHDTVSWYQQALGQGPQFIFQYYEEEERQRGNFPDRFSGHQFPNYSSELNVNALLLGDSALYLCASSLVQGSGYTFGSGTRLTVV.

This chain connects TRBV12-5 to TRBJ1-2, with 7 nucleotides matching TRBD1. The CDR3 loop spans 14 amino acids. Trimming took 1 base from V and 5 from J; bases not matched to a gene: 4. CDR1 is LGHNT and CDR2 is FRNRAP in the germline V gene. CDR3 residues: CASGLADRVYGYTF. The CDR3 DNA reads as TGTGCTAGTGGTTTGGCTGACAGGGTGTATGGCTACACCTTC.

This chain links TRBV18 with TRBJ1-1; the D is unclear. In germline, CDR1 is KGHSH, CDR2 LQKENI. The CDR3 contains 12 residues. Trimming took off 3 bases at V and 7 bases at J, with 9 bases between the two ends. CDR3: CASSPITHEAFF. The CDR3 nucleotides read TGTGCCAGCTCACCCATTACACATGAAGCTTTCTTT.

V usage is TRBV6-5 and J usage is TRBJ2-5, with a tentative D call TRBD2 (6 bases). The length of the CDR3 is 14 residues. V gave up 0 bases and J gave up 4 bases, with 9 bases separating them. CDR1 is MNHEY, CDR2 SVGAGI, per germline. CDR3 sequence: CASSYSWGGETQYF. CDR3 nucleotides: TGTGCCAGCAGTTACTCCTGGGGAGGAGAGACCCAGTACTTC.

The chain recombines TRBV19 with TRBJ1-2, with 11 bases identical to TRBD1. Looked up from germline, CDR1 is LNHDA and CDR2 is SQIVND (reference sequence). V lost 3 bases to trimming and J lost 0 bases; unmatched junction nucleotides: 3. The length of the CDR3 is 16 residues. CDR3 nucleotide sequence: TGTGCCAGTAGTATGGACAGGGGGCGGACTAACTATGGCTACACCTTC. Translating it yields CASSMDRGRTNYGYTF.

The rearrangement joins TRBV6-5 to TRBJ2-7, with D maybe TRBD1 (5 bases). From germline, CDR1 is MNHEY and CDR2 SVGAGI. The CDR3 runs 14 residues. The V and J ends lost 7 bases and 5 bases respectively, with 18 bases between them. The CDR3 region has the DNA TGTGCCAGCACCTTACGGCAGGGTGGCCACGAGCAGTACTTC. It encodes CASTLRQGGHEQYF.

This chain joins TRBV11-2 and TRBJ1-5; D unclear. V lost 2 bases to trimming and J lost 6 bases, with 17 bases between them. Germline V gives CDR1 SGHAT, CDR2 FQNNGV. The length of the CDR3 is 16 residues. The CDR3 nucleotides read TGTGCCAGCAGCTTAAAGGTCTCGTTAGGAGGTCAGCCCCAGCATTTT. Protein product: CASSLKVSLGGQPQHF.

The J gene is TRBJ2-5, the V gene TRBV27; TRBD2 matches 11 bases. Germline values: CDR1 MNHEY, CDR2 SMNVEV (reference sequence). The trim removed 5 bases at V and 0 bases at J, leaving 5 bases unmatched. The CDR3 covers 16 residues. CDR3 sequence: CASSPGLADYQETQYF. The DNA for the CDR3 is TGTGCCAGCAGTCCGGGACTAGCGGACTACCAAGAGACCCAGTACTTC.

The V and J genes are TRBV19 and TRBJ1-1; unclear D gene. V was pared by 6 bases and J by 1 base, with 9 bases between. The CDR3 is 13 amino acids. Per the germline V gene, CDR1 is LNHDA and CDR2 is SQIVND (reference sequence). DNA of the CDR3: TGTGCCAGTAGCTCGGGAGGGAACACTGAAGCTTTCTTT. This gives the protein CASSSGGNTEAFF.

Here the CDR3 reads CATSDRTSGRASSYNEQFF. As DNA, the CDR3 is TGTGCCACCAGTGACCGCACTAGCGGGAGGGCCAGCTCCTACAATGAGCAGTTCTTC. The chain links TRBV24-1 to TRBJ2-1; TRBD2 agrees at 13 bases. Germline V gives CDR1 KGHDR, CDR2 SFDVKD. V shed 4 bases and J 0 bases; nucleotides not matched to a gene: 8. CDR3 length: 19 residues.

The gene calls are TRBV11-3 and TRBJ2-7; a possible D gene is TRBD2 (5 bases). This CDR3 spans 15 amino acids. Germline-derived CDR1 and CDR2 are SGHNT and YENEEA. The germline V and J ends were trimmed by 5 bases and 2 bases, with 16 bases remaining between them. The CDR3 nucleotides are TGTGCCAGCAGCATCTCCTTCGGGGTCACCTACGAGCAGTACTTC. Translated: CASSISFGVTYEQYF.

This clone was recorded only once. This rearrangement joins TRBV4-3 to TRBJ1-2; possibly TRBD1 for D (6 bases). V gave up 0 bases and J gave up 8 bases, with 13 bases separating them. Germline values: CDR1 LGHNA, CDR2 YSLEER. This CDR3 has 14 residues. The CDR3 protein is CASSQDLGQTGYTF. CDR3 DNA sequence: TGCGCCAGCAGCCAAGATCTAGGACAGACGGGCTACACCTTC.

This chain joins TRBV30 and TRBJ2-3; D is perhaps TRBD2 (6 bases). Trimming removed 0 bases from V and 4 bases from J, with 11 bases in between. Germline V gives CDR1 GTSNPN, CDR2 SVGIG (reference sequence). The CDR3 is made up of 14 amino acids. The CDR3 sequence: CAWSVPGSSDTQYF. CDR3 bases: TGTGCCTGGAGTGTACCCGGGAGTTCAGATACGCAGTATTTT.

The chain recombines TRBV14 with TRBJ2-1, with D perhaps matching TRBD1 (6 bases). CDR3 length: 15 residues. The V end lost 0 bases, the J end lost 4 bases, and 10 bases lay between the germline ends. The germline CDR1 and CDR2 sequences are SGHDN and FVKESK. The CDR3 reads CASSQDQGNYNEQFF. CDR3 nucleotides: TGTGCCAGCAGCCAAGATCAGGGGAATTACAATGAGCAGTTCTTC.

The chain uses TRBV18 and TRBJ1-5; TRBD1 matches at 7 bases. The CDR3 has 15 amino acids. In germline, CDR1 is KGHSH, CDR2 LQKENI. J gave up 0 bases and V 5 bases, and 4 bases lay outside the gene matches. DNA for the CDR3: TGTGCCAGCTCAAAACAGGGGAATAGCAATCAGCCCCAGCATTTT. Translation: CASSKQGNSNQPQHF.

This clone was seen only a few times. The chain's CDR3 is CAISDSGGAYNEQFF. The CDR3 nucleotides are TGTGCCATCAGTGATAGCGGGGGGGCTTACAATGAGCAGTTCTTC. This sequence joins TRBV10-3 and TRBJ2-1; 11 bases match TRBD2. V lost 3 bases to trimming and J lost 4 bases; unmatched junction nucleotides: 2. Germline CDR1 reads ENHRY; CDR2 reads SYGVKD. The CDR3 is 15 residues long.

The CDR3 nucleotides read TGTGCCAGCAGCCGCAGAACCGGGACAGGGTTTGAAAAACTGTTTTTT. Protein product: CASSRRTGTGFEKLFF. V gene TRBV14 combines with J gene TRBJ1-4; 9 bases match TRBD1. With 4 bases clipped from V and 7 bases from J, the junction kept 10 bases outside the gene matches. The germline gives CDR1 SGHDN, CDR2 FVKESK. The CDR3 loop spans 16 amino acids. The full variable domain, completed using reference TRBV14 and TRBJ1-4, is EAGVTQFPSHSVIEKGQTVTLRCDPISGHDNLYWYRRVMGKEIKFLLHFVKESKQDESGMPNNRFLAERTGGTYSTLKVQPAELEDSGVYFCASSRRTGTGFEKLFFGSGTQLSVL.

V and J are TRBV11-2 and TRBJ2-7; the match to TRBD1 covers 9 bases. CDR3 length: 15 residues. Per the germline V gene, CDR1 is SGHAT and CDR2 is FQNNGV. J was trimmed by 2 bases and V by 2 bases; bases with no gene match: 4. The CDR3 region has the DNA TGTGCCAGCAGCTTAACGACAGGGGGGGCCTACGAGCAGTACTTC. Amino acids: CASSLTTGGAYEQYF. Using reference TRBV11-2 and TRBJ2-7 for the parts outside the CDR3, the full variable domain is EAGVAQSPRYKIIEKRQSVAFWCNPISGHATLYWYQQILGQGPKLLIQFQNNGVVDDSQLPKDRFSAERLKGVDSTLKIQPAKLEDSAVYLCASSLTTGGAYEQYFGPGTRLTVT.

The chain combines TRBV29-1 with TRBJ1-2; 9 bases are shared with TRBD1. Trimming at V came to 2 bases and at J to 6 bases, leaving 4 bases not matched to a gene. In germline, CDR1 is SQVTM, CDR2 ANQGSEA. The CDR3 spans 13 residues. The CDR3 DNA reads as TGCAGCGTTGAAAGCTGGGACAGGGATGGCTACACCTTC. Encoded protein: CSVESWDRDGYTF. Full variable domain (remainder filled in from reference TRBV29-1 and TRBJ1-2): SAVISQKPSRDICQRGTSLTIQCQVDSQVTMMFWYRQQPGQSLTLIATANQGSEATYESGFVIDKFPISRPNLTFSTLTVSNMSPEDSSIYLCSVESWDRDGYTFGSGTRLTVV.

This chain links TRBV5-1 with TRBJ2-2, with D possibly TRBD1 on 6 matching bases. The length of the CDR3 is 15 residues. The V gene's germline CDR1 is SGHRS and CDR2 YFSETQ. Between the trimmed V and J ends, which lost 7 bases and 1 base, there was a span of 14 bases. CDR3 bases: TGCGCCAGCCGCAGGGGCGCCCAGAACACCGGGGAGCTGTTTTTT. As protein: CASRRGAQNTGELFF.

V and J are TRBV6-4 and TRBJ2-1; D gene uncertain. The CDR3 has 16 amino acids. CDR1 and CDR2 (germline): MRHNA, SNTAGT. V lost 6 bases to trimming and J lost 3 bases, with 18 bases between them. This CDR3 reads CASSLSPGDGYNEQFF. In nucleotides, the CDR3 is TGTGCCAGCAGCCTATCCCCCGGAGATGGCTACAATGAGCAGTTCTTC.